One and the same sample provided the 8 T cell receptor beta chains below, sequenced in a study of cytomegalovirus exposure and HLA in healthy donors. Both 60 Vbeta primers and 13 Jbeta primers went into the PCR. Clones were sequenced by immunoSEQ multiplex PCR, and TCRdb holds only the in-frame ones, with some missing. The table includes fewer than 150,000 clones, 65% to 85% detected once. Input material: PBMCs. These receptors were collected from a man aged 50-59 years in good health and CMV-seropositive.

The chain couples TRBV18 to TRBJ2-5; 7 bases are shared with TRBD2. The germline CDR1 and CDR2 sequences are KGHSH and LQKENI. Unmatched junction bases numbered 12, after V lost 6 bases and J lost 5 bases. This CDR3 contains 15 residues. The CDR3 DNA follows: TGTGCCAGCTCTACGAGGGCACGGACTAGTGAGACCCAGTACTTC. Protein sequence: CASSTRARTSETQYF.

The chain recombines TRBV13 with TRBJ2-7, with D perhaps TRBD2 (6 bases). The germline V gene has CDR1 PRHDT and CDR2 FYEKMQ (reference sequence). Trimming removed 8 bases from V and 0 bases from J, with 8 bases in between. The CDR3 length is 12 residues. The CDR3 protein is CASGGSSYEQYF. CDR3 DNA sequence: TGTGCCAGCGGAGGGAGCTCCTACGAGCAGTACTTC. The full variable domain, its missing parts supplied by reference TRBV13 and TRBJ2-7, is AAGVIQSPRHLIKEKRETATLKCYPIPRHDTVYWYQQGPGQDPQFLISFYEKMQSDKGSIPDRFSAQQFSDYHSELNMSSLELGDSALYFCASGGSSYEQYFGPGTRLTVT.

The chain links TRBV10-3 to TRBJ1-6; 7 bases agree with TRBD1. This CDR3 is built from 13 residues. V was clipped by 6 bases and J by 6 bases; unmatched bases: 2. Germline V gives CDR1 ENHRY, CDR2 SYGVKD. The CDR3 bases are TGTGCCATCAGAGGACAGGTTAATTCACCCCTCCACTTT. Translating gives CAIRGQVNSPLHF.

The table lists this clone with a few counts. This rearrangement joins TRBV19 to TRBJ1-2; D gene uncertain. The CDR3 is 13 amino acids. V was clipped by 3 bases and J by 2 bases, with 7 bases between them. CDR1 and CDR2 (germline): LNHDA, SQIVND (reference sequence). The CDR3 region is CASSMWPNYGYTF. As DNA, the CDR3 is TGTGCCAGTAGTATGTGGCCAAACTATGGCTACACCTTC.

The rearrangement uses TRBV6-5 and TRBJ1-5; 11 nucleotides align to TRBD1. The CDR3 contains 15 residues. CDR1 and CDR2 (germline): MNHEY, SVGAGI. Germline trimming cut 6 bases from V and 5 bases from J; bases unmatched to any gene: 6. The DNA for the CDR3 is TGTGCCAGCAGACCCGGGACAGGGGGTGATCAGCCCCAGCATTTT. Translated, it gives CASRPGTGGDQPQHF.

The chain joins TRBV5-5 to TRBJ1-4; TRBD1 matches at 8 bases. Germline CDR1 reads SGHKS; CDR2 reads YYEKEE (reference sequence). V shed 0 bases and J 8 bases; nucleotides not matched to a gene: 6. CDR3 length equals 15 residues. The CDR3 region is CASSLGRTGYEKLFF. The CDR3 DNA sequence: TGTGCCAGCAGCTTGGGTAGGACAGGGTACGAAAAACTGTTTTTT.

CDR3 coding DNA: TGTGCCAGCTCACCAACAGGGCGGGACTATGGCTACACCTTC. Translated: CASSPTGRDYGYTF. This rearrangement joins TRBV18 to TRBJ1-2, with D tentatively TRBD1 (6 bases). The CDR3 consists of 14 residues. The germline CDR1 and CDR2 sequences are KGHSH and LQKENI. V lost 2 bases and J 3 bases, leaving 10 bases between the germline ends. Supplemented by reference TRBV18 and TRBJ1-2, the full variable domain reads NAGVMQNPRHLVRRRGQEARLRCSPMKGHSHVYWYRQLPEEGLKFMVYLQKENIIDESGMPKERFSAEFPKEGPSILRIQQVVRGDSAAYFCASSPTGRDYGYTFGSGTRLTVV.

The V call is TRBV7-9, the J call TRBJ2-3, with D maybe TRBD1 (6 bases). This CDR3 has 13 residues. V dropped 5 bases and J dropped 5 bases, with 11 bases sitting between them. Germline values: CDR1 SEHNR, CDR2 FQNEAQ (reference sequence). The CDR3 loop reads CASSRQAKDTQYF. CDR3 bases: TGTGCCAGCAGCCGACAGGCTAAAGATACGCAGTATTTT.